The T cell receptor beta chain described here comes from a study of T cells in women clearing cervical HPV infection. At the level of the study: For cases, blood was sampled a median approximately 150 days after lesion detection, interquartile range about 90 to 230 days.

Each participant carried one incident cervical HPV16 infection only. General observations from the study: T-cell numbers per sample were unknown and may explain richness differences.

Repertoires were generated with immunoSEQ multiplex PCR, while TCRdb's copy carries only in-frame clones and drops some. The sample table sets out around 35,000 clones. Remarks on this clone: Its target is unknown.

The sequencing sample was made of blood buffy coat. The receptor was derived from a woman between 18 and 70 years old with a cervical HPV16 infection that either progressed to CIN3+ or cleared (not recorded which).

The covered CDR3 bases are TGTGCCAGCAGCTTGTCAGCGGGGGTTAATGAC. Its protein is CASSLSAGVND. The whole CDR3 reads CASSLSAGVNDYTF. V usage is TRBV7-9 and J usage is TRBJ1-2, with a weak D call TRBD1 (5 bases). The read gets to within 3 residues of the CDR3 end, and the germline J gene fills in the rest. This CDR3 is built from 14 residues. Germline CDR1 and CDR2: SEHNR and FQNEAQ (reference sequence).